This paragraph reports one TCR beta chain. One end of the junction varies from germline; a read error may be responsible. The CDR3 sequence is 16 residues long. Germline V gives CDR1 MGHRA, CDR2 YSYEKL. Together with a sample-barcoded 5' primer, a J-beta primer mix was included in a second PCR lasting about 7 to 12 cycles. MiXCR, applied by TCRdb to the 5' RACE reads, yields one record per CDR3 protein. The table shows 1.5 million or so distinct CDR3 sequences, with about 42% occurring only once. The record originates from a study of blood T cells in healthy people across ages. The receptor was derived from a woman aged 18 to 35 in good health. The chain is built from TRBV4-1 and TRBJ2-2; TRBD2 aligns across 9 bases. Sequenced input: blood. CDR3: CASSQELAGSTGGLFF. CDR3 DNA: TGCGCCAGCAGCCAAGAGCTAGCGGGGAGCACCGGGGGGCTGTTTTTT.